This T cell receptor (beta chain) was sequenced for a study of cytomegalovirus exposure and HLA in healthy donors. On this clone itself: The antigen remains unidentified.

Germline V gene sequence: CDR1 SGHRS, CDR2 YFSETQ. V lost 0 bases and J 0 bases, leaving 9 bases between the germline ends. The CDR3 covers 15 residues. PCR involved 60 Vbeta and 13 Jbeta primers. Clones were sequenced by immunoSEQ multiplex PCR, and TCRdb holds only the in-frame ones, with some missing. The sample carries over 150,000 clones, approximately 81% recorded once. Study outcomes and limitations: A missense variant in DCLRE1C was later tied to TCR beta V- and J-gene trimming. When presence/absence was analysed, sequencing depth was taken to be roughly uniform across donors.

The sequenced sample consisted of PBMCs. This sequence originates from a boy between 2 and 10 years old in good health and CMV-seronegative. The rearrangement links TRBV5-1 to TRBJ1-1; D is unclear. In DNA form, the CDR3 reads TGCGCCAGCAGCTTGGCCGGGAATTTGAACACTGAAGCTTTCTTT. Protein sequence: CASSLAGNLNTEAFF.